The 18 T cell receptor beta chains below all came from one sample that was sequenced in a study of blood T cell repertoires in COVID-19. The assay was immunoSEQ multiplex PCR, and TCRdb's table has in-frame clones only and misses some. This table holds 150,000 to 200,000 clones, approximately 85% found once. The sample taken for sequencing was peripheral blood. These receptors originate from a woman of 80 years or more with acute or convalescent COVID-19.

The genes are TRBV7-6 and TRBJ1-3; the D is unclear. Between the trimmed V and J ends, which lost 1 base and 2 bases, there was a span of 15 bases. CDR3 length: 17 amino acids. CDR1 and CDR2 (germline): SGHVS, FNYEAQ. The CDR3 DNA reads as TGTGCCAGCAGCTTAGGGACGGAACGGGGTGCTGGAAACACCATATATTTT. It translates to CASSLGTERGAGNTIYF. The variable domain in full, with the rest retrieved from reference TRBV7-6 and TRBJ1-3, is GAGVSQSPRYKVTKRGQDVALRCDPISGHVSLYWYRQALGQGPEFLTYFNYEAQQDKSGLPNDRFSAERPEGSISTLTIQRTEQRDSAMYRCASSLGTERGAGNTIYFGEGSWLTVV.

J is TRBJ2-3 and V is TRBV5-3, with 12 bases aligning to TRBD2. TRBV5-3 is filed as an ORF, its function uncertain. V lost 4 bases and J lost 4; bases outside the gene matches: 10. The CDR3 spans 17 residues. The CDR3 loop reads CARSAYETSGSADTQYF. CDR3 nucleotide sequence: TGTGCCAGAAGCGCCTACGAGACTAGCGGGAGCGCAGATACGCAGTATTTT.

Details on this clone: The sample holds other DNA sequences that translate to the same CDR3. The J gene is TRBJ1-5, the V gene TRBV18, with D perhaps matching TRBD1 (5 bases). V dropped 2 bases and J dropped 5 bases, with 7 bases sitting between them. Germline V CDR1 and CDR2: KGHSH, LQKENI. The CDR3 is 13 residues long. CDR3 residues: CASSPGGDQPQHF. For the CDR3, the DNA is TGTGCCAGCTCACCAGGGGGGGATCAGCCCCAGCATTTT. Drawing the rest from reference TRBV18 and TRBJ1-5, the complete variable domain is NAGVMQNPRHLVRRRGQEARLRCSPMKGHSHVYWYRQLPEEGLKFMVYLQKENIIDESGMPKERFSAEFPKEGPSILRIQQVVRGDSAAYFCASSPGGDQPQHFGDGTRLSIL.

The rearrangement joins TRBV5-1 to TRBJ2-6, with D maybe TRBD1 (6 bases). Germline lookup yields CDR1 SGHRS and CDR2 YFSETQ. The CDR3 has 15 amino acids. V was trimmed by 4 bases and J by 6 bases, leaving 14 bases between them. The CDR3 is CASSAYAGEANVLTF. CDR3 nucleotides: TGCGCCAGCAGCGCCTATGCAGGGGAGGCCAACGTCCTGACTTTC.

The genes are TRBV18 and TRBJ2-7; D might be TRBD2 (6 bases). V was shortened by 6 bases and J by 1 base, with 16 bases between the two germline ends. Germline V gives CDR1 KGHSH, CDR2 LQKENI. The CDR3 covers 15 residues. The CDR3 region has the DNA TGTGCCAGCTCCTTACCGGCGGGAAAGTCCTACGAGCAGTACTTC. Amino acids: CASSLPAGKSYEQYF.

This clone was recorded once. This chain connects TRBV19 to TRBJ2-3, with 8 bases fitting TRBD2. From germline, CDR1 is LNHDA and CDR2 SQIVND (reference sequence). The CDR3 covers 18 residues. The V segment lost 3 bases and the J segment 6 bases; nucleotides outside the gene matches: 17. DNA of the CDR3: TGTGCCAGTAGTATCGGCATCCCGGGACTAGTATCTTCCGATACGCAGTATTTT. Translated: CASSIGIPGLVSSDTQYF.

This clone was recorded only once. This CDR3 is CASSEAVGASDEQYF. CDR3 DNA sequence: TGTGCCAGCAGTGAAGCGGTAGGAGCGAGCGACGAGCAGTACTTC. The chain recombines TRBV2 with TRBJ2-7; no reliable D call. Per the germline V gene, CDR1 is SNHLY and CDR2 is FYNNEI. The CDR3 loop spans 15 amino acids. Trimming removed 0 bases from V and 5 bases from J, with 14 bases in between. The full variable domain, completed using reference TRBV2 and TRBJ2-7, is EPEVTQTPSHQVTQMGQEVILRCVPISNHLYFYWYRQILGQKVEFLVSFYNNEISEKSEIFDDQFSVERPDGSNFTLKIRSTKLEDSAMYFCASSEAVGASDEQYFGPGTRLTVT.

The gene calls are TRBV19 and TRBJ2-3; 7 bases align to TRBD2. Trimming cost V 7 bases and J 7 bases; bases outside gene matches: 11. The CDR3 loop spans 14 amino acids. Germline V lookup: CDR1 LNHDA, CDR2 SQIVND (reference sequence). Here the CDR3 reads CASTPGMRGNTQYF. In DNA form, the CDR3 reads TGTGCCAGTACCCCAGGGATGCGGGGGAATACGCAGTATTTT.

V gene TRBV7-6 combines with J gene TRBJ1-1; the D is unclear. CDR1 SGHVS and CDR2 FNYEAQ come from the germline V gene. Trimming pared 4 bases from V and 0 bases from J, leaving 6 bases between. This CDR3 has 13 residues. CDR3 sequence reads: CASSSLVNTEAFF. CDR3 nucleotides: TGTGCCAGCAGCTCCCTTGTGAACACTGAAGCTTTCTTT. The variable domain in full, with the rest retrieved from reference TRBV7-6 and TRBJ1-1, is GAGVSQSPRYKVTKRGQDVALRCDPISGHVSLYWYRQALGQGPEFLTYFNYEAQQDKSGLPNDRFSAERPEGSISTLTIQRTEQRDSAMYRCASSSLVNTEAFFGQGTRLTVV.

The gene calls are TRBV11-2 and TRBJ2-3, with 12 bases fitting TRBD2. The trim removed 5 bases at V and 6 bases at J, leaving 9 bases unmatched. Germline loops: CDR1 SGHAT, CDR2 FQNNGV. CDR3 length: 16 amino acids. The CDR3 loop reads CASSAWSSGRGDTQYF. The DNA for the CDR3 is TGTGCCAGCAGCGCATGGTCTAGCGGGAGGGGGGATACGCAGTATTTT.

This clone is a singleton in its sample. This chain uses TRBV19 with TRBJ2-3; no clear D. Deletions cut 4 bases from V and 4 bases from J, with 9 bases between. The CDR3 is made up of 13 amino acids. Germline V gene data show CDR1 as LNHDA and CDR2 as SQIVND (reference sequence). The CDR3 coding sequence is TGTGCCAGTAGTACAGGAAAACCAGATACGCAGTATTTT. This gives the protein CASSTGKPDTQYF.

The chain carries TRBV5-1 and TRBJ2-7, with TRBD2 matching 10 bases. Germline values: CDR1 SGHRS, CDR2 YFSETQ. Trimming cost V 3 bases and J 6 bases; bases outside gene matches: 6. The CDR3 totals 14 residues. The CDR3 spells CASSWTSGGPEQYF. The CDR3 nucleotides read TGCGCCAGCAGCTGGACTAGCGGAGGACCCGAGCAGTACTTC.

The rearrangement joins TRBV19 to TRBJ2-6, with 10 positions matching TRBD1. Trimming removed 6 bases from V and 1 base from J; junction bases left unmatched: 6. The germline V gene has CDR1 LNHDA and CDR2 SQIVND (reference sequence). This CDR3 has 17 residues. The CDR3 loop reads CASRPGTGVSGANVLTF. The CDR3 nucleotides read TGTGCCAGTAGACCCGGGACAGGGGTTTCTGGGGCCAACGTCCTGACTTTC.

The chain uses TRBV5-1 and TRBJ2-3; 11 bases are shared with TRBD2. Germline CDR1 and CDR2: SGHRS and YFSETQ. V shed 6 bases and J 5 bases; nucleotides not matched to a gene: 8. The CDR3 has 15 amino acids. The CDR3 DNA follows: TGCGCCAGCATGCTGCTAGCGGGAGGTGAAGATACGCAGTATTTT. Amino acid sequence: CASMLLAGGEDTQYF.

The chain has TRBV5-4 and TRBJ2-7; D perhaps matches TRBD2 (5 bases). Germline assignment: CDR1 SGHNT and CDR2 YYREEE (reference sequence). Trimming cost V 0 bases and J 6 bases, with 10 bases left between them. The CDR3 runs 13 residues. As DNA, the CDR3 is TGTGCCAGCAGCTTGGCGCTAGCAGGCGAGCAGTACTTC. As protein: CASSLALAGEQYF.

The rearrangement links TRBV7-2 to TRBJ1-5; 9 positions agree with TRBD1. V was clipped by 5 bases and J by 3 bases; unmatched bases: 5. CDR1 and CDR2 from the germline V gene are SGHTA and FQGNSA. This CDR3 is built from 15 residues. CDR3 sequence (DNA): TGTGCCAGCAGCCAGGGACAGGGTGTCAATCAGCCCCAGCATTTT. This codes for CASSQGQGVNQPQHF.

The CDR3 DNA sequence: TGTGCCAGCAGCCAAGAGCGACAGGGGTATTCACCCCTCCACTTT. It yields the protein CASSQERQGYSPLHF. The J gene is TRBJ1-6, the V gene TRBV3-1 (or the pseudogene TRBV3-2), with 8 bases lining up with TRBD1. The V segment lost 0 bases and the J segment 8 bases; nucleotides outside the gene matches: 3. The CDR3 runs 15 residues. Germline loops: CDR1 LGHDT, CDR2 YNNKEL (reference sequence).

This chain links TRBV12-3 or TRBV12-4 with TRBJ2-7; tentatively, D is TRBD2 (5 bases). Between the trimmed V and J ends, which lost 3 bases and 3 bases, there was a span of 9 bases. The CDR3 runs to 13 residues. The CDR3 sequence is CASSLGENYEQYF. DNA for the CDR3: TGTGCCAGCAGTTTGGGAGAGAACTACGAGCAGTACTTC.